The present T cell receptor (beta chain) was sequenced within a study of monozygotic twins with inflammatory bowel disease. Isolation of total RNA was performed on whole blood, with no prior T cell sorting. Template switching incorporated UMIs with a 6-nucleotide sample barcode. Two nested PCRs, around 16 and 10 cycles, amplified TCRalpha and TCRbeta cDNA. One entry per CDR3 protein, without DNA, is what TCRdb gives after re-calling the 5' RACE reads. The table for this sample gives approximately 420,000 distinct CDR3 sequences. The sequenced material came from blood. The sequence was collected from a human donor with ulcerative colitis or Crohn's disease, or a healthy co-twin of an affected twin (not recorded which).

Here the CDR3 reads CASSENKAGTSGDNEQFF. The chain joins TRBV25-1 to TRBJ2-1; TCRdb picks TRBD2, but there is no DNA to check that call. Germline CDR1 reads MGHDK; CDR2 reads SYGVNS. This CDR3 region has 18 residues. Full variable domain (remainder filled in from reference TRBV25-1 and TRBJ2-1): EADIYQTPRYLVIGTGKKITLECSQTMGHDKMYWYQQDPGMELHLIHYSYGVNSTEKGDLSSESTVSRIRTEHFPLTLESARPSHTSQYLCASSENKAGTSGDNEQFFGPGTRLTVL.